The 16 T cell receptor beta chains below all came from one sample that was sequenced in a study of cytomegalovirus exposure and HLA in healthy donors. The primer mix had 60 Vbeta and 13 Jbeta primers. Sequencing used immunoSEQ multiplex PCR; TCRdb keeps in-frame clones, though not all of them. The table lists under 150,000 clones, under 90% of them singletons. The sample taken for sequencing was PBMCs. The receptors stem from a man younger than 35 in good health and CMV-seronegative.

This clone appeared once. The V and J genes are TRBV11-2 and TRBJ1-1; maybe TRBD1 (5 bases). The CDR3 extends over 13 amino acids. Germline CDR1 SGHAT, CDR2 FQNNGV. The V end lost 5 bases, the J end lost 7 bases, and 14 bases lay between the germline ends. As DNA, the CDR3 is TGTGCCAGCAGCCGTACAGGTCTCGGTGAAGCTTTCTTT. It yields the protein CASSRTGLGEAFF.

This clone has a handful of counts. The chain links TRBV9 to TRBJ2-7, with D perhaps matching TRBD2 (5 bases). The V end was cut by 4 bases, the J end by 2 bases, with 13 bases between. Germline V gene sequence: CDR1 SGDLS, CDR2 YYNGEE. The CDR3 is 14 residues long. The CDR3: CASSSAVFAYEQYF. CDR3 coding DNA: TGTGCCAGCAGCTCAGCGGTCTTTGCCTACGAGCAGTACTTC.

V and J are TRBV6-1 and TRBJ2-1; D is ambiguous. Trimming shortened V by 6 bases and J by 3 bases, and 9 bases separated the two germline ends. This CDR3 region has 13 residues. Germline V CDR1 and CDR2: MNHNS, SASEGT. CDR3 bases: TGTGCCAGCAGCGAGACGGGCTACAATGAGCAGTTCTTC. Translation gives CASSETGYNEQFF.

This chain links TRBV4-3 with TRBJ1-2; TRBD1 agrees at 8 bases. J lost 7 bases, V lost 0 bases, and 7 bases had no gene match. Germline values: CDR1 LGHNA, CDR2 YSLEER. This CDR3 is built from 15 residues. The CDR3 DNA sequence: TGCGCCAGCAGCCAAGATCGTGTGACAGGGGTTGGCTACACCTTC. Translating gives CASSQDRVTGVGYTF.

The genes are TRBV18 and TRBJ1-1; D is uncertain. V shed 4 bases and J shed 1 base, with 13 bases lying between them. The CDR3 consists of 15 residues. Germline CDR1 reads KGHSH; CDR2 reads LQKENI. In nucleotides, the CDR3 is TGTGCCAGCTCACAGGAGGACGGCAGGAACACTGAAGCTTTCTTT. The encoded protein is CASSQEDGRNTEAFF.

J is TRBJ1-1 and V is TRBV4-1; no reliable D call. The germline gives CDR1 MGHRA, CDR2 YSYEKL. V gave up 6 bases and J gave up 4 bases, with 15 bases separating them. The CDR3 sequence is 14 residues long. CDR3 amino acids: CASRRNEARTEAFF. CDR3 in DNA: TGCGCCAGCAGGCGGAACGAGGCGCGCACTGAAGCTTTCTTT.

This clone was detected only once. The chain employs TRBV2 and TRBJ1-5; 7 bases fit TRBD1. The V gene's germline CDR1 is SNHLY and CDR2 FYNNEI. The length of the CDR3 is 14 residues. Trimming removed 5 bases from V and 5 bases from J; junction bases left unmatched: 6. CDR3 region: CASSRGTAYQPQHF. DNA of the CDR3: TGTGCCAGCAGTAGAGGGACAGCCTATCAGCCCCAGCATTTT.

This clone was observed a few times. This rearrangement joins TRBV11-2 to TRBJ2-5; weak D call: TRBD1 (6 bases). V lost 3 bases to trimming and J lost 8 bases, with 16 bases between them. CDR3 length: 14 residues. The germline gives CDR1 SGHAT, CDR2 FQNNGV. The CDR3 spells CASSFPGARFTQYF. For the CDR3, the DNA is TGTGCCAGCAGCTTCCCAGGGGCCCGGTTTACCCAGTACTTC.

V is TRBV6-1 and J is TRBJ1-2; D unclear. The germline V gene has CDR1 MNHNS and CDR2 SASEGT. V dropped 1 base and J dropped 6 bases, with 15 bases sitting between them. The CDR3 totals 15 residues. As DNA, the CDR3 is TGTGCCAGCAGTGAAGTATCAGACTTCCGAGATGGCTACACCTTC. Amino acid sequence: CASSEVSDFRDGYTF.

V is TRBV5-1 and J is TRBJ1-6; TRBD1 is a possible D gene (5 bases). Germline-derived CDR1 and CDR2 are SGHRS and YFSETQ. The CDR3 totals 17 residues. V shed 0 bases and J shed 6 bases, with 16 bases lying between them. The chain's CDR3 is CASSLVHGGEGNSPLHF. DNA of the CDR3: TGCGCCAGCAGCTTGGTCCATGGAGGGGAGGGTAATTCACCCCTCCACTTT.

The V and J genes are TRBV2 and TRBJ1-5, with 12 bases aligning to TRBD1. The CDR3 runs to 14 residues. CDR1 and CDR2 from the germline V gene are SNHLY and FYNNEI. V was pared by 8 bases and J by 5 bases, with 4 bases of the junction left unmatched. CDR3 amino acids: CASGDRGPDQPQHF. In DNA, the CDR3 is TGTGCCAGCGGGGACAGGGGGCCTGATCAGCCCCAGCATTTT.

CDR3: CASSLTATGGQAFF. The CDR3 DNA is TGTGCCAGCAGTCTTACGGCAACGGGGGGCCAAGCTTTCTTT. The genes are TRBV6-5 and TRBJ1-1; a weak D match, TRBD1 (6 bases). The V end lost 5 bases, the J end lost 9 bases, and 19 bases lay between the germline ends. This CDR3 spans 14 amino acids. Per the germline V gene, CDR1 is MNHEY and CDR2 is SVGAGI.

The rearrangement joins TRBV5-1 to TRBJ1-1; D is unclear. The CDR3 runs 13 residues. Germline lookup yields CDR1 SGHRS and CDR2 YFSETQ. Trimming shortened V by 7 bases and J by 2 bases, and 12 bases separated the two germline ends. The CDR3 coding sequence is TGCGCCAGCGCGAAGTTTTCAAACACTGAAGCTTTCTTT. Protein sequence: CASAKFSNTEAFF.

For this clone: The sample holds other DNA sequences that translate to the same CDR3. The V gene is TRBV6-5, the J gene TRBJ1-1; TRBD1 is a possible D gene (6 bases). Per germline, CDR1 MNHEY and CDR2 SVGAGI. The CDR3 extends over 14 amino acids. V was clipped by 0 bases and J by 5 bases, with 10 bases between them. The DNA of the CDR3 is TGTGCCAGCAGTTACTCGAGGGGGAATACTGAAGCTTTCTTT. It is translated as CASSYSRGNTEAFF.

The rearrangement links TRBV25-1 to TRBJ2-5, with 12 bases identical to TRBD1. Per the germline V gene, CDR1 is MGHDK and CDR2 is SYGVNS. This CDR3 has 15 residues. With V trimmed by 9 bases and J by 5 bases, 10 bases remained unmatched. CDR3 DNA sequence: TGTGCCAGTGGGGGACAGGGGGCCGGCTGGGAGACCCAGTACTTC. Translated: CASGGQGAGWETQYF.

The chain joins TRBV6-1 to TRBJ1-4; D gene uncertain. Germline V gene lookup returns CDR1 MNHNS and CDR2 SASEGT. The CDR3 contains 13 residues. V shed 10 bases and J shed 7 bases, with 16 bases lying between them. For the CDR3, the DNA is TGTGCCACCTCCGGGGTGGTCCGTGAAAAACTGTTTTTT. It codes for CATSGVVREKLFF.